Listed here are 15 T cell receptor beta chains from one sample, sequenced in a study of blood T cell repertoires in COVID-19 (dated by TCRdb to 2018 to 2021). The library was prepared using the immunoSEQ multiplex PCR assay. This immuneACCESS table, as held by TCRdb, lists in-frame sequences with V and J called but not all clones. Of the missing ones, under half trace to an unresolved V gene in checked studies; the others have no known cause. This sample comprises fewer than 250,000 clones, approximately 90% of them detected only once. The ten largest make up roughly 1.2% of the sample. The sequenced sample was peripheral blood. These receptors all come from a man aged 30 to 39 with acute or convalescent COVID-19.

The V and J genes are TRBV19 and TRBJ2-3; D is perhaps TRBD1 (5 bases). The CDR3 is 14 residues long. CDR1 LNHDA and CDR2 SQIVND come from the germline V gene (reference sequence). With 5 bases removed from V and 5 bases from J, the gap between germline ends came to 14 bases. The CDR3 region is CASSLGVPGDTQYF. In DNA, the CDR3 is TGTGCCAGTAGTTTAGGGGTCCCGGGAGATACGCAGTATTTT. The whole variable domain, remainder taken from reference TRBV19 and TRBJ2-3, is DGGITQSPKYLFRKEGQNVTLSCEQNLNHDAMYWYRQDPGQGLRLIYYSQIVNDFQKGDIAEGYSVSREKKESFPLTVTSAQKNPTAFYLCASSLGVPGDTQYFGPGTRLTVL.

The chain carries TRBV5-5 and TRBJ2-3; D is unclear. The V gene's germline CDR1 is SGHKS and CDR2 YYEKEE (reference sequence). V lost 4 bases to trimming and J lost 4 bases, with 10 bases between them. The CDR3 sequence is 13 residues long. The CDR3 DNA reads as TGTGCCAGCAGCCCGCGTAGCTCAGATACGCAGTATTTT. Its protein product is CASSPRSSDTQYF.

The chain has TRBV5-6 and TRBJ1-2; D might be TRBD1 (5 bases). Germline values: CDR1 SGHDT, CDR2 YYEEEE. The CDR3 runs to 15 residues. With 0 bases removed from V and 8 bases from J, the gap between germline ends came to 17 bases. The CDR3 region is CASSLVHRTMEGYTF. As DNA, the CDR3 is TGTGCCAGCAGCTTGGTACACAGGACCATGGAGGGCTACACCTTC. The full variable domain, completed using reference TRBV5-6 and TRBJ1-2, is DAGVTQSPTHLIKTRGQQVTLRCSPKSGHDTVSWYQQALGQGPQFIFQYYEEEERQRGNFPDRFSGHQFPNYSSELNVNALLLGDSALYLCASSLVHRTMEGYTFGSGTRLTVV.

This chain uses TRBV7-9 with TRBJ2-1; a weak D match, TRBD1 (5 bases). From germline, CDR1 is SEHNR and CDR2 FQNEAQ (reference sequence). The CDR3 runs to 17 residues. Trimming cost V 4 bases and J 2 bases, with 18 bases left between them. The CDR3 coding sequence is TGTGCCAGCAGCTCCCTGGATGACAGCCCGACCTACAATGAGCAGTTCTTC. Translated: CASSSLDDSPTYNEQFF.

This chain's CDR3 is CAWRRTGFVETQYF. The CDR3 DNA is TGTGCCTGGAGGAGGACAGGGTTCGTCGAGACCCAGTACTTC. The chain employs TRBV30 and TRBJ2-5, with 8 bases identical to TRBD1. Trimming cost V 3 bases and J 5 bases; bases outside gene matches: 8. CDR1 is GTSNPN, CDR2 SVGIG, per germline (reference sequence). The CDR3 covers 14 residues.

In the case of this clone: The same CDR3 arises from other DNA sequences in this sample as well. The chain links TRBV14 to TRBJ2-7; D is possibly TRBD1 (5 bases). The CDR3 contains 15 residues. Per the germline V gene, CDR1 is SGHDN and CDR2 is FVKESK. The V end was cut by 1 base, the J end by 2 bases, with 12 bases between. The CDR3 is CASSQGLAGPYEQYF. As DNA, the CDR3 is TGTGCCAGCAGCCAAGGGCTTGCAGGGCCCTACGAGCAGTACTTC. Supplemented by reference TRBV14 and TRBJ2-7, the full variable domain reads EAGVTQFPSHSVIEKGQTVTLRCDPISGHDNLYWYRRVMGKEIKFLLHFVKESKQDESGMPNNRFLAERTGGTYSTLKVQPAELEDSGVYFCASSQGLAGPYEQYFGPGTRLTVT.

The chain joins TRBV4-2 to TRBJ1-1; D remains unclear. The ends were cut back, 0 bases at V and 0 bases at J, with 11 bases in the middle. Germline CDR1 is LGHNA and CDR2 is YNFKEQ. The CDR3 sequence is 16 residues long. In DNA, the CDR3 is TGTGCCAGCAGCCAAGAACTCGCCAGGTTGAACACTGAAGCTTTCTTT. It is translated as CASSQELARLNTEAFF.

This chain uses TRBV10-2 with TRBJ2-5, with 7 bases matching TRBD2. The CDR3 extends over 14 amino acids. CDR1 is WSHSY and CDR2 is SAAADI in the germline V gene. The junction had 10 bases not matched to a gene; V was cut back by 5 bases and J by 7 bases. Here the CDR3 DNA reads TGCGCCAGCAGTCGCGCGGGAGAGGCTGGGACCCAGTACTTC. It encodes CASSRAGEAGTQYF.

This sequence joins TRBV19 and TRBJ2-1; D is uncertain. Per germline, CDR1 LNHDA and CDR2 SQIVND (reference sequence). Trimming removed 7 bases at V and 4 bases at J, with 11 bases between. This CDR3 region has 13 residues. CDR3 sequence (DNA): TGTGCCAGTACCCCAGGCCTTTACAATGAGCAGTTCTTC. It specifies CASTPGLYNEQFF. Looking up the rest from reference TRBV19 and TRBJ2-1 gives the full variable domain: DGGITQSPKYLFRKEGQNVTLSCEQNLNHDAMYWYRQDPGQGLRLIYYSQIVNDFQKGDIAEGYSVSREKKESFPLTVTSAQKNPTAFYLCASTPGLYNEQFFGPGTRLTVL.

The CDR3 here is CASSWTANNSPLHF. The DNA of the CDR3 is TGTGCCAGCAGTTGGACAGCCAATAATTCACCCCTCCACTTT. J is TRBJ1-6 and V is TRBV6-5, with TRBD1 as a possible D gene (6 bases). CDR1 is MNHEY and CDR2 is SVGAGI in the germline V gene. Deletions cut 4 bases from V and 5 bases from J, with 9 bases between. The CDR3 covers 14 residues.

The J gene is TRBJ2-3, the V gene TRBV5-1; D is undetermined. V was shortened by 6 bases and J by 1 base, with 9 bases between the two germline ends. The V gene's germline CDR1 is SGHRS and CDR2 YFSETQ. The length of the CDR3 is 13 residues. Here the CDR3 reads CASKRGGTDTQYF. The CDR3 DNA reads TGCGCCAGCAAGAGAGGAGGCACAGATACGCAGTATTTT.

The chain is built from TRBV5-1 and TRBJ1-6, with a weak D call TRBD1 (6 bases). The germline CDR1 and CDR2 sequences are SGHRS and YFSETQ. The CDR3 runs 15 residues. The V end lost 4 bases, the J end lost 6 bases, and 14 bases lay between the germline ends. CDR3 DNA: TGCGCCAGCAGCCCCTCCCAGGGGCCTAATTCACCCCTCCACTTT. Translated: CASSPSQGPNSPLHF.

The chain carries TRBV4-1 and TRBJ2-3, with 14 bases aligning to TRBD2. Germline-derived CDR1 and CDR2 are MGHRA and YSYEKL. V lost 3 bases, J lost 6 bases, and 5 bases stayed unmatched. The CDR3 sequence is 16 residues long. The CDR3 DNA follows: TGCGCCAGCAGCCACGTAGGACTAGCGGGAGGTGATACGCAGTATTTT. Protein: CASSHVGLAGGDTQYF.

The V gene is TRBV3-1 (or the pseudogene TRBV3-2), the J gene TRBJ1-5, with TRBD1 matching 10 bases. The CDR3 is 19 residues long. Germline CDR1 and CDR2: LGHDT and YNNKEL (reference sequence). V trimming: 2 bases; J trimming: 0 bases; junction bases outside the gene matches: 10. The CDR3 region has the DNA TGTGCCAGCAGCCAATTCTACCGGGACAGGGGAGATAGCAATCAGCCCCAGCATTTT. It is translated as CASSQFYRDRGDSNQPQHF.

The J gene is TRBJ2-1, the V gene TRBV20-1, with TRBD1 matching over 7 bases. Germline loops: CDR1 DFQATT, CDR2 SNEGSKA (reference sequence). Trimming at V came to 3 bases and at J to 8 bases, leaving 4 bases not matched to a gene. The CDR3 covers 12 residues. CDR3 sequence reads: CSASSDRDEQFF. CDR3 coding DNA: TGCAGTGCTAGTTCTGACAGGGATGAGCAGTTCTTC.